This is a list of T cell receptor beta chains from one sample in a study of response to subunit inactivated influenza vaccine. Each CDR3 protein gets one entry after TCRdb re-called the RT-PCR reads with MiXCR. The profile shows roughly 500,000 distinct CDR3 sequences, approximately 22% of them singletons. A further study also used this sample, focusing on T cells expressing NK-cell markers.

Material: CD4+ T cells sorted from PBMCs, obtained less than 13 days after vaccination. Source of these receptors: a man aged 50 to 59 who received an inactivated influenza vaccine. CDR3s include the opening cysteine and the closing phenylalanine or tryptophan. Each record gives: J gene, V gene, clone size, D gene, CDR3 DNA, CDR3 protein. The D gene is left open where the match is weak. Size is stated for part of the rows, as once, few or many counts, or as a class when the clone is expanded.

TRBJ1-4 TRBV6-2/TRBV6-3 NA TRBD1 TGTGCCAGCAGAAATTGGGGGACAGAAAATGAAAAACTGTTTTTT CASRNWGTENEKLFF
TRBJ2-2 TRBV5-4 few TRBD2 TGTGCCAGCAGCTTGGTAGCGGGAGGGACCGGGGAGCTGTTTTTT CASSLVAGGTGELFF
TRBJ1-5 TRBV15 NA NA TGTGCCACCAGCAGAGATATTCAGCCCCAGCATTTT CATSRDIQPQHF
TRBJ2-2 TRBV7-2 NA NA TGTGCCAGCAGCTACTGGTCCGCCGGGGGGGAGCTGTTTTTT CASSYWSAGGELFF
TRBJ2-6 TRBV5-1 NA NA TGCGCCAGCAGCTTACCACTTACGGGGGCCAACGTCCTGACTTTC CASSLPLTGANVLTF
TRBJ1-6 TRBV25-1 few TRBD1 TGTGCCAGCAGGAACCCCGGGACAGGGGAGGGTTCACCCCTCCACTTT CASRNPGTGEGSPLHF
TRBJ2-1 TRBV4-3 many NA TGCGCCAGCAGCCGTATCGGGGGGCCGGGGGGTAATGAGCAGTTCTTC CASSRIGGPGGNEQFF
TRBJ2-7 TRBV7-9 many NA TGTGCCAGCAGCTTAACCCAGGGTACCTACGAGCAGTACTTC CASSLTQGTYEQYF
TRBJ2-3 TRBV7-2 NA NA TGTGCCAGCAGCTTATTTGGACAGACCACAGATACGCAGTATTTT CASSLFGQTTDTQYF
TRBJ2-5 TRBV6-5 few TRBD1 TGTGCCAGCAGTTCGACAGGGCTAGAGACCCAGTACTTC CASSSTGLETQYF
TRBJ2-3 TRBV12-3/TRBV12-4 few NA TGTGCCAGCAGTTTTGCCGGGGGCGGCACAGATACGCAGTATTTT CASSFAGGGTDTQYF
TRBJ1-1 TRBV10-2 NA NA TGCGCCAGCAGTTCAGGGAGCGAAGCTTTCTTT CASSSGSEAFF
TRBJ1-1 TRBV7-2 few TRBD1 TGTGCCAGCAGCAAACAGGGGGCCGGCACTGAAGCTTTCTTT CASSKQGAGTEAFF
TRBJ1-4 TRBV4-1 NA NA TGCGCCAGCAGCCAAGTGACAGTAATTGAAAAACTGTTTTTT CASSQVTVIEKLFF
TRBJ2-1 TRBV2 few TRBD1 TGTGCCAGCAGTCTTAGACAGGGGTTCCTAAATGAGCAGTTCTTC CASSLRQGFLNEQFF
TRBJ2-4 TRBV28 NA NA TGTGCCAGAAGGGGGGGTTTGTTGGAAAACATTCAGTACTTC CARRGGLLENIQYF
TRBJ1-6 TRBV9 NA NA TGTGCCAGCAATAGGGGAGGCAGTCCATATTCACCCCTCCACTTT CASNRGGSPYSPLHF
TRBJ2-3 TRBV20-1 NA TRBD1 TGCAGTGCCTCCCCGGGACAGAACTCCCCAGATACGCAGTATTTT CSASPGQNSPDTQYF
TRBJ1-2 TRBV28 few NA TGTGCCAGCAGTTTTTATAACGAGGGGGGCTACACCTTC CASSFYNEGGYTF
TRBJ2-2 TRBV30 NA TRBD1 TGTGCCTTGCGGCGTGGACAGGGGACGAACACCGGGGAGCTGTTTTTT CALRRGQGTNTGELFF
TRBJ2-5 TRBV20-1 many NA TGCAGTGCTATCCGACGGGGCCAGGGTGAGACCCAGTACTTC CSAIRRGQGETQYF
TRBJ2-5 TRBV15 NA TRBD1 TGTGCCACCAGCAGTCGATTCCCGGGACAGGGTCTCCAAGAGACCCAGTACTTC CATSSRFPGQGLQETQYF
TRBJ1-1 TRBV28 NA NA TGTGCCAGCAGGCTTCCTTTGAACACTGAAGCTTTCTTT CASRLPLNTEAFF
TRBJ2-7 TRBV3-1 few TRBD2 TGTGCCAGCACCCCCTTTGCGGGGGGTTTCTACGAGCAGTACTTC CASTPFAGGFYEQYF
TRBJ2-7 TRBV7-8 NA NA TGTGCCAGCAGCTTAAGTCGGTACGAAACCTACGAGCAGTACTTC CASSLSRYETYEQYF
TRBJ1-1 TRBV7-9 few TRBD1 TGTGCCAGCAGCTTGAGACAGGGGCAAGTCGAAGCTTTCTTT CASSLRQGQVEAFF
TRBJ2-1 TRBV10-3 NA TRBD1 TGTGCCATCAGCCTTCCAGGGGGTGAGCAGTTCTTC CAISLPGGEQFF
TRBJ2-3 TRBV11-2 NA NA TGTGCCAGCAGCTTAGCGAAAGCGGAGGATACGCAGTATTTT CASSLAKAEDTQYF
TRBJ2-3 TRBV5-5 NA NA TGTGCCAGCAGCTTCCAGGTTTTGAGCACAGATACGCAGTATTTT CASSFQVLSTDTQYF
TRBJ2-3 TRBV6-5 NA TRBD1 TGTGCCAGCAGTTACTCTGGGACAGGGGACACAGATACGCAGTATTTT CASSYSGTGDTDTQYF
TRBJ2-7 TRBV11-2 NA TRBD1 TGTGCCAGCAGCCCTCATGGGACAGCAAACTACGAGCAGTACTTC CASSPHGTANYEQYF
TRBJ2-1 TRBV11-2 few TRBD2 TGTGCCAGCAGCTTTTCGGCGGGAGGGCCCAACAATGAGCAGTTCTTC CASSFSAGGPNNEQFF
TRBJ2-1 TRBV5-1 NA TRBD2 TGCGCCAGCAGCTTTGGGACTAGCGGGAACGATGAGCAGTTCTTC CASSFGTSGNDEQFF
TRBJ2-3 TRBV29-1 many NA TGCAGCGTTGGGGTCAGGGGAGGCACAGATACGCAGTATTTT CSVGVRGGTDTQYF
TRBJ2-5 TRBV20-1 once TRBD2 TGCAGTGCTAGAGTCCCTAGCGGGAGGTTGGAGACCCAGTACTTC CSARVPSGRLETQYF
TRBJ1-1 TRBV6-5 NA NA TGTGCCAGCAGTTACTCAGGACAGATGAACACTGAAGCTTTCTTT CASSYSGQMNTEAFF
TRBJ1-1 TRBV24-1 NA NA TGTGCCACCAGTGCCGGTGACAGGAACACTGAAGCTTTCTTT CATSAGDRNTEAFF
TRBJ2-3 TRBV2 NA NA TGTGCCAGCAGTGAAGGAGGGTTTAGCACAGATACGCAGTATTTT CASSEGGFSTDTQYF
TRBJ1-1 TRBV28 once NA TGTGCCAGCAGCTGGGGGGCGGTCGGCACTGAAGCTTTCTTT CASSWGAVGTEAFF
TRBJ2-5 TRBV20-1 NA NA TGCAGTGCTAGAGGCCCAGGACAGCGCGAGACCCAGTACTTC CSARGPGQRETQYF
TRBJ2-7 TRBV12-3/TRBV12-4 NA NA TGTGCCAGCAGTTTCTACAGGGATGTTAACGAGCAGTACTTC CASSFYRDVNEQYF
TRBJ2-1 TRBV20-1 few TRBD2 TGCAGAGGGACTAGCGGGAGTGAGCAGTTCTTC CRGTSGSEQFF
TRBJ2-3 TRBV7-2 NA TRBD2 TGTGCCAGCAGCTTGACTAGCGGGGGGTCCGCAGATACGCAGTATTTT CASSLTSGGSADTQYF
TRBJ2-1 TRBV9 NA NA TGTGCCAGCAGCGTAGGATGGGCTCGATACAATGAGCAGTTCTTC CASSVGWARYNEQFF
TRBJ1-2 TRBV7-2 NA NA TGTGCCAGCAGCTTGGGGCCAGGTGCTCCGAACTATGGCTACACCTTC CASSLGPGAPNYGYTF
TRBJ2-1 TRBV4-1 many TRBD2 TGCGCCAGCAGCCGAGTTCCCTCGACTAGCGGGGGGACCTACAATGAGCAGTTCTTC CASSRVPSTSGGTYNEQFF
TRBJ2-7 TRBV12-3/TRBV12-4 NA TRBD1 TGTGCCAGCAGTTTATTTGGACAGGGAAGCGAGCAGTACTTC CASSLFGQGSEQYF